This T cell receptor (beta chain) is from a study of blood T cell repertoires in COVID-19. This clone was recorded only once. Germline CDR1 and CDR2: SGDLS and YYNGEE. Trimming removed 2 bases from V and 3 bases from J, with 12 bases in between. The CDR3 covers 15 residues. Under the authors' procedure: Amplified reference gene primers provided the basis for estimating nucleated cell counts. The method was immunoSEQ multiplex PCR; TCRdb's version includes in-frame clones alone and lacks a portion of them. Clonal size and the V and J genes are those of that table, whereas D and trimming came from the DNA. The table lists roughly 290,000 clones, about 85% of them singletons.

The specimen sequenced was peripheral blood. This chain joins TRBV9 and TRBJ1-5; TRBD1 is a possible D gene (6 bases). This TCR was sampled from a human donor with COVID-19, enrolled during active disease. The donor label of this sample is uncertain. CDR3 DNA: TGTGCCAGCAGCGTCACAGGGTACCCCAATCAGCCCCAGCATTTT. It yields the protein CASSVTGYPNQPQHF.